This is a list of T cell receptor beta chains from one sample in a study of blood T cell repertoires in COVID-19. The table came from immunoSEQ multiplex PCR; TCRdb's copy has only in-frame clones and leaves some out. The table lists more than 200,000 clones, 80% to 85% of them singletons. Sequencing input: peripheral blood. The receptors here all came from a man in his fifties or sixties with acute or convalescent COVID-19. The CDR3 runs from the conserved cysteine through the conserved F or W. A D gene is named only where the DNA matches it firmly. Clone size appears in some rows only: once, few, many, or a class for an expanded clone.

d_gene	v_gene	j_gene	abundance	CDR3nt	CDR3aa
TRBD1	TRBV18	TRBJ2-7	.	TGTGCCAGCTCACCCGGACAGGCAACCTCCTACGAGCAGTACTTC	CASSPGQATSYEQYF
TRBD2	TRBV11-2	TRBJ2-3	.	TGTGCCAGCAGCGTTAGCGGGGGGGGTTGGGATACGCAGTATTTT	CASSVSGGGWDTQYF
TRBD1	TRBV10-2	TRBJ2-1	.	TGCGCCAGCTCCACCGGGACAGGGACTTACAATGAGCAGTTCTTC	CASSTGTGTYNEQFF
TRBD1	TRBV18	TRBJ2-7	.	TGTGCCAGCTCACCCGGACAGGGGGACTACGAGCAGTACTTC	CASSPGQGDYEQYF
TRBD1	TRBV6-5	TRBJ1-2	.	TGTGCCAGCAGTTATAGGACAGGGGGTATCCCATATGGCTACACCTTC	CASSYRTGGIPYGYTF
.	TRBV27	TRBJ1-1	.	TGTGCCAGCAGTTCAGACAGGTCCCTTCTTATGAACACTGAAGCTTTCTTT	CASSSDRSLLMNTEAFF
TRBD1	TRBV6-5	TRBJ1-1	.	TGTGCCAGCAGTTACTCGAGGGGGCCTGGAGGGGCTTTCTTT	CASSYSRGPGGAFF
TRBD2	TRBV4-1	TRBJ2-5	.	TGCGCCAGCAGCCCTCTCTGGGTAGCGGGAGTGGAGACCCAGTACTTC	CASSPLWVAGVETQYF
TRBD2	TRBV19	TRBJ2-7	.	TGTGCCAGTAGCCTAAGCGGGGCAGGACCCTACGAGCAGTACTTC	CASSLSGAGPYEQYF
TRBD1	TRBV6-6	TRBJ1-5	.	TGTGCCAGCAGTTACGACAGGGGAAGCAATCAGCCCCAGCATTTT	CASSYDRGSNQPQHF
TRBD1	TRBV5-4	TRBJ2-7	once	TGTGCCAGCAGCTCGGGACAGGGGGACGAGCAGTACTTC	CASSSGQGDEQYF
TRBD2	TRBV9	TRBJ2-3	once	TGTGCCAGCAGCGTAAGGGCGGGGGGGGCCAGGTATTTT	CASSVRAGGARYF
.	TRBV10-3	TRBJ2-3	.	TGTGCCATCAACGCTCAGAGGGGGTACACAGATACGCAGTATTTT	CAINAQRGYTDTQYF
TRBD2	TRBV6-6	TRBJ2-1	once	TGTGCAGAAGCGGGGGGGCCGGGTGAGCAGTTCTTC	CAEAGGPGEQFF
.	TRBV13	TRBJ2-3	.	TGTGCCAGCAGCTTAGTACAGATCACAGATACGCAGTATTTT	CASSLVQITDTQYF
.	TRBV6-6	TRBJ1-2	.	TGTGCCAGCAGATACGATGAGTCAACCTATGGCTACACCTTC	CASRYDESTYGYTF
TRBD2	TRBV3-1/TRBV3-2	TRBJ2-5	once	TGTGCCAGCACCGGACTAGCGGGGGGGCCGGGGTCGGCCCAGTACTTC	CASTGLAGGPGSAQYF
.	TRBV11-1	TRBJ2-7	.	TGTGCCAGCAGCTTATCGGTTTGGTCTAGTTTGCACGAGCAGTACTTC	CASSLSVWSSLHEQYF
TRBD2	TRBV11-2	TRBJ2-3	.	TGTGCCAGCAGCTTATACGCGGGGGACACAGATACGCAGTATTTT	CASSLYAGDTDTQYF
TRBD2	TRBV15	TRBJ2-1	.	TGTGCCACCAGCAGAGATTTTAGGAGAAGGACTAGCGGAAAGAGGGGTGAGCAGTTCTTC	CATSRDFRRRTSGKRGEQFF
.	TRBV6-5	TRBJ2-1	.	TGTGCCAGCAGTTCCTCTGAGGTACGGTACAATGAGCAGTTCTTC	CASSSSEVRYNEQFF
.	TRBV3-1/TRBV3-2	TRBJ2-7	.	TGTGCCAGCAGCCAAGATCAGCGGTACTCCTACGAGCAGTACTTC	CASSQDQRYSYEQYF
.	TRBV4-2	TRBJ2-1	once	TGTGCCAGCAGCCAAGATTTGGAGCTTGAGCAGTTCTTC	CASSQDLELEQFF
TRBD2	TRBV7-9	TRBJ2-3	.	TGTGCCAGCAGCCCTAGCGGGTCCCGAGATACGCAGTATTTT	CASSPSGSRDTQYF
.	TRBV2	TRBJ2-3	.	TGTGCCAGCAGTACTTACACAGATACGCAGTATTTT	CASSTYTDTQYF
TRBD1	TRBV19	TRBJ2-5	.	TGTGCCACAGGGACAGGGGCCGCAAGGACCCAGTACTTC	CATGTGAARTQYF
TRBD2	TRBV19	TRBJ2-2	.	TGTGCCAGTAGTATTCCCCCAACTAGCGGGAGAACGTACACCGGGGAGCTGTTTTTT	CASSIPPTSGRTYTGELFF
.	TRBV19	TRBJ2-5	.	TGTGCCAGTAGTACAGGTGCAGAGACCCAGTACTTC	CASSTGAETQYF
.	TRBV3-1/TRBV3-2	TRBJ2-7	.	TGTGCCAGCAGCCTACATACCTACGAGCAGTACTTC	CASSLHTYEQYF
TRBD1	TRBV25-1	TRBJ2-7	.	TGTGCCAGCAGTGAAGAGGGACAGGGGGCCGGGGAGCAGTACTTC	CASSEEGQGAGEQYF
.	TRBV5-4	TRBJ2-1	.	TGTGCCAGCAGCTTGTGGGGTGTGCGACTAGCCTACAATGAGCAGTTCTTC	CASSLWGVRLAYNEQFF
TRBD2	TRBV7-8	TRBJ2-2	.	TGTGCCAGCAGCTTAACTCACAGGAGCGGGACCGCCGGGGAGCTGTTTTTT	CASSLTHRSGTAGELFF
.	TRBV9	TRBJ1-2	.	TGTGCCAGCAGCGCCTGGGACTACGTAACGGCCTATGGCTACACCTTC	CASSAWDYVTAYGYTF
.	TRBV10-1	TRBJ2-1	.	TGCGCCAGCAGTGAGCGGGGATTCTGGGGCAATGAGCAGTTCTTC	CASSERGFWGNEQFF
TRBD1	TRBV7-9	TRBJ2-7	.	TGTGCCAGCAGCTCTAGATCGGGGACAGGGGGCAGCTACGAGCAGTACTTC	CASSSRSGTGGSYEQYF
TRBD2	TRBV2	TRBJ2-5	once	TGTGCCAGCATTTCGACTAGCGGACGCCTGGGGGAGACCCAGTACTTC	CASISTSGRLGETQYF
TRBD1	TRBV9	TRBJ2-3	.	TGTGCCAGCAGCGGCCGTGAGACAGGGGTTTCGACAGATACGCAGTATTTT	CASSGRETGVSTDTQYF
TRBD2	TRBV28	TRBJ2-2	.	TGTGCCAGCAGTTTCCGGACTAGCGGGACCGGGGAGCTGTTTTTT	CASSFRTSGTGELFF
.	TRBV29-1	TRBJ2-7	few	TGCAGCGTTGAAGACCAGACTAAACCCTACGAGCAGTACTTC	CSVEDQTKPYEQYF
TRBD1	TRBV20-1	TRBJ1-2	.	TGCAGTGCTAGTGGATCCGGGACAGGGGGCGTATATGGCTACACCTTC	CSASGSGTGGVYGYTF
TRBD1	TRBV7-2	TRBJ2-5	once	TGTGCCAGCAGCCCCCTGAGACAGGGCATAGAGACCCAGTACTTC	CASSPLRQGIETQYF
.	TRBV6-5	TRBJ2-1	.	TGTGCCAGCATGGGGGGAGCTAATGAGCAGTTCTTC	CASMGGANEQFF
.	TRBV5-5	TRBJ1-2	.	TGTGCCAGCAGCTTGGCACAGGGTATCTATGGCTACACCTTC	CASSLAQGIYGYTF
TRBD1	TRBV27	TRBJ1-1	.	TGTGCCAGCAGTTCCCCGGAACAGGGGGCTACTGAAGCTTTCTTT	CASSSPEQGATEAFF
.	TRBV27	TRBJ2-6	.	TGTGCCAGCAGTCTCATAGGGAGGGGGTCTTCTGGGGCCAACGTCCTGACTTTC	CASSLIGRGSSGANVLTF
TRBD1	TRBV6-5	TRBJ2-7	.	TGTGCCAGCAGCCCCGGGACAGGGGGCGAATACGAGCAGTACTTC	CASSPGTGGEYEQYF
TRBD1	TRBV2	TRBJ2-5	.	TGTGCCAGCCGGGACAGGTGGGTCGGGACCCAGTACTTC	CASRDRWVGTQYF
.	TRBV10-2	TRBJ1-1	once	TGCGCCAGCGGGGGGACCCCCAGATTTAACACTGAAGCTTTCTTT	CASGGTPRFNTEAFF
.	TRBV30	TRBJ1-1	.	TGTGCCTGGAACCGCGGGACGGTAATTTTAAGCGCTGAAGCTTTCTTT	CAWNRGTVILSAEAFF
.	TRBV20-1	TRBJ2-5	.	TGCAGTGCAGCAGCCGGGGAGACCCAGTACTTC	CSAAAGETQYF
TRBD2	TRBV6-2/TRBV6-3	TRBJ2-4	.	TGTGCCAGCAGTTACTTACTAGCGGGAGGCCGAGCCAAAAACATTCAGTACTTC	CASSYLLAGGRAKNIQYF
TRBD1	TRBV4-1	TRBJ1-2	.	TGCGCCAGCAGCCAAGGATGGGGGACAGACGATGGCTACACCTTC	CASSQGWGTDDGYTF
TRBD2	TRBV9	TRBJ2-2	.	TGTGCCAGCAGCCGCTCAGGGCGGGGGGCCGCCACCGGGGAGCTGTTTTTT	CASSRSGRGAATGELFF